These 7 T cell receptor beta chains were all obtained from the same sample, sequenced in a study of T cells after yellow fever vaccination. TCRdb processed the 5' RACE reads anew with MiXCR; each CDR3 protein has one entry. The table has hundreds of thousands of distinct CDR3 sequences, roughly 9% seen once. The source was CD4+ T cells sorted from PBMCs, collected 5 days after the yellow fever booster vaccination. The receptors come from a man between 18 and 35 years old who received the YFV17D yellow fever vaccine.

The chain couples TRBV15 to TRBJ1-5, with D uncertain. Germline V gene data show CDR1 as LNHNV and CDR2 as YYDKDF (reference sequence). Trimming pared 0 bases from V and 15 bases from J, leaving 18 bases between. CDR3 length equals 14 residues. The chain's CDR3 is CATSRDNLIKDGHF. CDR3 nucleotides: TGTGCCACCAGCAGAGATAATCTTATCAAGGATGGGCATTTT.

V usage is TRBV5-1 and J usage is TRBJ1-1; possibly TRBD1 for D (6 bases). This CDR3 comprises 17 residues. In germline, CDR1 is SGHRS, CDR2 YFSETQ. The V end was cut by 4 bases, the J end by 1 base, with 20 bases between. CDR3 amino acids: CASSLIGGRVGNTEAFF. The CDR3 coding sequence is TGCGCCAGCAGCCTCATAGGGGGTAGGGTCGGGAACACTGAAGCTTTCTTT.

There are a few counts of this clonotype. The rearrangement links TRBV21-1 to TRBJ2-3; no check of the table's D call, TRBD2, against the DNA was made. TRBV21-1 is described as a pseudogene. The CDR3 contains 15 residues. CDR3 nucleotides: TGTGCCAGGGGGCTAAGCGGATCTAGCACAGATACGCAGTATTTT. Amino acid sequence: CARGLSGSSTDTQYF.

In DNA, the CDR3 is TGCAGTGCCGGACAGGGGGCCCCCAAGGTGGCCCAGTACTTC. Its protein is CSAGQGAPKVAQYF. The genes are TRBV20-1 and TRBJ2-5; 11 bases agree with TRBD1. With 6 bases clipped from V and 9 bases from J, the junction kept 12 bases outside the gene matches. Per germline, CDR1 DFQATT and CDR2 SNEGSKA (reference sequence). This CDR3 comprises 14 residues.

This clonotype was observed a handful of times. The CDR3 spells CASSAGEVGEQYF. CDR3 nucleotide sequence: TGTGCCAGCAGCGCCGGGGAGGTTGGCGAGCAGTACTTC. V usage is TRBV9 and J usage is TRBJ2-7; possibly TRBD2 for D (6 bases). The germline V and J ends were trimmed by 3 bases and 6 bases, with 13 bases remaining between them. The V gene's germline CDR1 is SGDLS and CDR2 YYNGEE. This CDR3 has 13 amino acids.

The table lists this clonotype with a few counts. The chain recombines TRBV6-1 with TRBJ2-1; unclear D gene. From germline, CDR1 is MNHNS and CDR2 SASEGT. This CDR3 contains 16 residues. V was clipped by 2 bases and J by 8 bases, with 19 bases between them. The CDR3 DNA reads as TGTGCCAGCAGTGAACTAAGGCCCTACTACGACGATGAGCAGTTCTTC. It codes for CASSELRPYYDDEQFF.

The chain employs TRBV29-1 and TRBJ1-1; 7 positions agree with TRBD1. V shed 6 bases and J 1 base; nucleotides not matched to a gene: 2. The CDR3 loop spans 12 amino acids. Germline assignment: CDR1 SQVTM and CDR2 ANQGSEA. CDR3 protein: CSVNRGNTEAFF. In DNA, the CDR3 is TGCAGCGTGAACAGGGGGAACACTGAAGCTTTCTTT.